Here is one T cell receptor beta chain with its context. The antigen remains undetermined. Some clones are missing from TCRdb's copy, which holds only in-frame ones; the method was immunoSEQ multiplex PCR. The sample lists roughly 3,000 clones, around 90% occurring once. Time point described: proximal margin of the surgical specimen (macroscopically non-inflamed). This entry is derived from a study of T cell repertoires in ileal Crohn's disease. Turning to the study itself: Operated complications were stricturing disease (about 60%) and penetrating disease (39%). MI samples are biopsies from the surgical specimen's proximal margin. Study-wide results and limits: Clonal expansions were more frequent in active smokers than non-smokers at surgery. Every patient over 26.8% clonality showed endoscopic recurrence.

The CDR3 has 15 amino acids. Per germline, CDR1 LNHDA and CDR2 SQIVND (reference sequence). Trimming took off 6 bases at V and 0 bases at J, with 14 bases between the two ends. This clonotype originated in an adult with Crohn's disease. This chain uses TRBV19 with TRBJ1-2; weak D call: TRBD1 (6 bases). Sequencing was carried out using ileal tissue. The CDR3 is CASSPTGPSNYGYTF. The CDR3 DNA reads TGTGCCAGTAGCCCGACAGGACCCTCTAACTATGGCTACACCTTC. Full variable domain (rest looked up from reference TRBV19 and TRBJ1-2): DGGITQSPKYLFRKEGQNVTLSCEQNLNHDAMYWYRQDPGQGLRLIYYSQIVNDFQKGDIAEGYSVSREKKESFPLTVTSAQKNPTAFYLCASSPTGPSNYGYTFGSGTRLTVV.